This TCR beta chain was retrieved from a study of blood T cell repertoires in COVID-19. Study overall: Samples taken during acute and convalescent COVID-19 were collected in the United States, Italy and Spain. From T cells, B-cell-depleted T cells, or PBMCs came the material, which was cDNA or gDNA.

The ends were cut back, 6 bases at V and 1 base at J, with 9 bases in the middle. Germline V CDR1 and CDR2: KGHSH, LQKENI. The CDR3 covers 13 residues. Comments on this clone: Distinct nucleotide sequences in the sample also encode this CDR3.

Original analysis: For nucleated cells, counts were estimated from reference gene primer amplification. Generated by immunoSEQ multiplex PCR, the TCRdb table keeps only in-frame clones and is missing some. V and J calls and clone size come straight from that table; D and trimming were deduced from the DNA. This table holds about 250,000 clones, just over 90% found once. Cohort 3 donors were reported recovered after two negative PCRs, clearance, or symptom resolution. The chain uses TRBV18 and TRBJ1-1; no firm D call. Sequencing was performed on PBMCs or T cells enriched from blood (not recorded which). This receptor was taken from a woman between 18 and 29 years old who had recovered from COVID-19. In DNA form, the CDR3 reads TGTGCCAGCTCCCCCGGGGAGAACACTGAAGCTTTCTTT. Amino acids: CASSPGENTEAFF. Combining the CDR3 with reference TRBV18 and TRBJ1-1 gives the whole variable domain NAGVMQNPRHLVRRRGQEARLRCSPMKGHSHVYWYRQLPEEGLKFMVYLQKENIIDESGMPKERFSAEFPKEGPSILRIQQVVRGDSAAYFCASSPGENTEAFFGQGTRLTVV.